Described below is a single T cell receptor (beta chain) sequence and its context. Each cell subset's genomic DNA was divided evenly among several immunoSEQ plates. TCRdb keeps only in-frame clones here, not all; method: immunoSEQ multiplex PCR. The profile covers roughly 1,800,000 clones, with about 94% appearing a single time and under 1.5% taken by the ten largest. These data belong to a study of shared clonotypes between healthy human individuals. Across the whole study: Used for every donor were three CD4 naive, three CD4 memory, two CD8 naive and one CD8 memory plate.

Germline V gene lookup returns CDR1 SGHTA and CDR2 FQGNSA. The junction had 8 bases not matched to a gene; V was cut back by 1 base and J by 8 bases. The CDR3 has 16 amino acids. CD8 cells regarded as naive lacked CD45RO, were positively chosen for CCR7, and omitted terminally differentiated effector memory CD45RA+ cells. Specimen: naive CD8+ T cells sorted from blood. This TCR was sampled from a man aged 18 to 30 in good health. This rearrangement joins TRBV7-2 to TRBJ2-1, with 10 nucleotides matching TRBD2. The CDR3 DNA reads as TGTGCCAGCAGCTTAGGTGCTAGCGGGAGTACCGATGAGCAGTTCTTC. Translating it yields CASSLGASGSTDEQFF.